Sequencing of this T cell receptor beta chain was carried out in a study of cytomegalovirus exposure and HLA in healthy donors. Libraries were prepared by immunoSEQ multiplex PCR; TCRdb keeps only in-frame clonotypes and omits some of them. The sample shows about 240,000 clones, roughly 86% of them seen only once. Germline CDR1 reads MNHEY; CDR2 reads SMNVEV (reference sequence). Trimming took off 0 bases at V and 11 bases at J, with 13 bases between the two ends. The CDR3 loop spans 13 amino acids. The sequence derives from a woman in her twenties or thirties in good health and CMV-seropositive. Sequenced input: PBMCs. The chain recombines TRBV27 with TRBJ1-1, with a weak D call TRBD1 (5 bases). The CDR3 coding sequence is TGTGCCAGCAGTTTATCGGCGCAGGGCGAGGCTTTCTTT. This codes for CASSLSAQGEAFF.